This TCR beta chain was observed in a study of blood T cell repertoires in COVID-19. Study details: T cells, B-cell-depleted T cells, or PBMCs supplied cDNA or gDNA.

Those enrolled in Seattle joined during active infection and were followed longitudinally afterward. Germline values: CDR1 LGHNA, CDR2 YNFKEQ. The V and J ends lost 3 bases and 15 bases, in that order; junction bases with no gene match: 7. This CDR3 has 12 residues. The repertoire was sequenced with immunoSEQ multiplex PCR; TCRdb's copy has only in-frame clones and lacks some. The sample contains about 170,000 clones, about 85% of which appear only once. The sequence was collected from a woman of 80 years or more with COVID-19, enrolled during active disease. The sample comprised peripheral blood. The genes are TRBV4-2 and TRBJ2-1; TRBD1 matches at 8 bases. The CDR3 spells CASSQARQGLFF. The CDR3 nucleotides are TGTGCCAGCAGCCAGGCCCGACAGGGGTTGTTCTTC.